Following are 17 T cell receptor beta chains from one sample sequenced in a study of CD8 T cells in Susac syndrome. The RNA input was about 0.5 to 1 ug, and it was reverse transcribed with random hexamers. One entry per CDR3 protein, called by TCRdb with MiXCR from the immunoSEQ multiplex PCR reads. The sample yields some 120,000 distinct CDR3 sequences, about 92% seen once. Specimen: CD8+ T cells from PBMCs. Source of these receptors: a human donor with multiple sclerosis.

The rearrangement joins TRBV9 to TRBJ2-2; D possibly corresponds to TRBD1 (6 bases). The CDR3 is 15 amino acids. V lost 3 bases, J lost 0 bases, and 9 bases lay in between. The germline CDR1 and CDR2 sequences are SGDLS and YYNGEE. The CDR3 loop is CASSAGQTNTGELFF. Written as DNA, the CDR3 is TGTGCCAGCAGCGCAGGACAGACGAACACCGGGGAGCTGTTTTTT.

The chain carries TRBV13 and TRBJ2-7; the match to TRBD1 covers 9 bases. The CDR3 has 14 residues. CDR1 is PRHDT, CDR2 FYEKMQ, per germline (reference sequence). DNA of the CDR3: TGTGCCAGCAGCATAGGGGACAGGGAGTACGAGCAGTACGTC. This codes for CASSIGDREYEQYV.

The gene calls are TRBV9 and TRBJ2-5; D is uncertain. This CDR3 comprises 15 residues. The germline gives CDR1 SGDLS, CDR2 YYNGEE. The ends were cut back, 3 bases at V and 2 bases at J, with 14 bases in the middle. CDR3 amino acids: CASSGPRSRQETQYF. The CDR3 DNA reads TGTGCCAGCAGCGGCCCACGGAGTCGTCAAGAGACCCAGTACTTC. Looking up the rest from reference TRBV9 and TRBJ2-5 gives the full variable domain: DSGVTQTPKHLITATGQRVTLRCSPRSGDLSVYWYQQSLDQGLQFLIQYYNGEERAKGNILERFSAQQFPDLHSELNLSSLELGDSALYFCASSGPRSRQETQYFGPGTRLLVL.

V is TRBV12-3 or TRBV12-4 and J is TRBJ2-1; D tentatively reads TRBD1 or TRBD2 (5 bases each). V lost 4 bases to trimming and J lost 5 bases, with 9 bases between them. The CDR3 has 13 amino acids. The CDR3 here is CASSSGPNNEQFF. The DNA for the CDR3 is TGTGCCAGCAGTTCGGGACCAAACAATGAGCAGTTCTTC.

This chain joins TRBV6-5 and TRBJ1-5; the D gene is possibly TRBD1 (6 bases). This CDR3 is built from 17 residues. Per the germline V gene, CDR1 is MNHEY and CDR2 is SVGAGI. The V end lost 4 bases, the J end lost 0 bases, and 16 bases lay between the germline ends. The CDR3 region is CASSSDRTHYSNQPQHF. In DNA form, the CDR3 reads TGTGCCAGCAGTTCCGACAGGACACACTATAGCAATCAGCCCCAGCATTTT.

The gene calls are TRBV7-8 and TRBJ2-3, with 7 bases fitting TRBD2. Germline V gives CDR1 SGHVS, CDR2 FQNEAQ. J gave up 3 bases and V 8 bases, and 23 bases lay outside the gene matches. This CDR3 has 19 amino acids. The CDR3 sequence: CASFSGTRLAALLTDTQYF. CDR3 DNA sequence: TGTGCCAGCTTTAGTGGCACCCGACTAGCCGCATTACTAACAGATACGCAGTATTTT. Full variable domain (rest looked up from reference TRBV7-8 and TRBJ2-3): GAGVSQSPRYKVAKRGQDVALRCDPISGHVSLFWYQQALGQGPEFLTYFQNEAQLDKSGLPSDRFFAERPEGSVSTLKIQRTQQEDSAVYLCASFSGTRLAALLTDTQYFGPGTRLTVL.

In the case of this clonotype: Its ends do not fully match the called genes, so a read error is possible. V usage is TRBV6-1 and J usage is TRBJ2-6, with D unclear. Germline CDR1 reads MNHNS; CDR2 reads SASEGT. This CDR3 has 17 amino acids. In nucleotides, the CDR3 is TGTGCCAGCAGTGTCCAGGCTTACCCCTCTGAGGCCAACGTCCTGACTTTC. This codes for CASSVQAYPSEANVLTF.

This clonotype was picked up one time. The chain couples TRBV7-3 to TRBJ2-1; 12 bases line up with TRBD2. The V and J ends lost 5 bases and 7 bases, in that order; junction bases with no gene match: 6. The CDR3 spans 15 residues. CDR1 and CDR2 from the germline V gene are SGHTA and FQGTGA. This CDR3 reads CASSPASGRANEQFF. CDR3 nucleotide sequence: TGTGCCAGCAGCCCTGCTAGCGGGAGGGCAAATGAGCAGTTCTTC.

CDR3 residues: CASSLYGAAQHF. Here the CDR3 DNA reads TGTGCCAGCAGCTTGTATGGAGCAGCCCAGCATTTT. The rearrangement joins TRBV5-5 to TRBJ1-5; D is unresolved. CDR1 is SGHKS and CDR2 is YYEKEE in the germline V gene (reference sequence). This CDR3 spans 12 amino acids. Trimming took 1 base from V and 11 from J, leaving 10 bases between them.

In this sample, this clonotype turned up once. The chain couples TRBV7-9 to TRBJ2-4, with TRBD2 as a possible D gene (5 bases). The CDR3 is 15 amino acids. Germline CDR1 SEHNR, CDR2 FQNEAQ (reference sequence). V gave up 1 base and J gave up 3 bases, with 10 bases separating them. CDR3 in amino acids: CASSLDLRGKNIQYF. CDR3 DNA: TGTGCCAGCAGCTTAGACCTCCGGGGCAAAAACATTCAGTACTTC.

This CDR3 is CASSFRQKIPLGANVLTF. In nucleotides, the CDR3 is TGTGCCAGCAGCTTCCGACAGAAAATACCTCTGGGGGCCAACGTCCTGACTTTC. The chain recombines TRBV7-8 with TRBJ2-6; TRBD1 is a possible D gene (5 bases). The V end lost 3 bases, the J end lost 4 bases, and 19 bases lay between the germline ends. Looked up from germline, CDR1 is SGHVS and CDR2 is FQNEAQ. The CDR3 totals 18 residues. Combining the CDR3 with reference TRBV7-8 and TRBJ2-6 gives the whole variable domain GAGVSQSPRYKVAKRGQDVALRCDPISGHVSLFWYQQALGQGPEFLTYFQNEAQLDKSGLPSDRFFAERPEGSVSTLKIQRTQQEDSAVYLCASSFRQKIPLGANVLTFGAGSRLTVL.

The gene calls are TRBV5-4 and TRBJ1-4, with TRBD1 identical over 8 bases. The germline CDR1 and CDR2 sequences are SGHNT and YYREEE (reference sequence). V was clipped by 4 bases and J by 6 bases; unmatched bases: 5. The CDR3 has 14 amino acids. DNA of the CDR3: TGTGCCAGCAGCGGGGACAGGCTTCATGAAAAACTGTTTTTT. It yields the protein CASSGDRLHEKLFF. The full variable domain, with the rest looked up from reference TRBV5-4 and TRBJ1-4, is ETGVTQSPTHLIKTRGQQVTLRCSSQSGHNTVSWYQQALGQGPQFIFQYYREEENGRGNFPPRFSGLQFPNYSSELNVNALELDDSALYLCASSGDRLHEKLFFGSGTQLSVL.

V and J are TRBV7-9 and TRBJ2-4, with 7 positions matching TRBD1. Unmatched junction bases numbered 8, after V lost 5 bases and J lost 7 bases. The CDR3 spans 14 residues. Germline V gene data show CDR1 as SEHNR and CDR2 as FQNEAQ (reference sequence). The CDR3 region is CASSGGQDRNIQYF. The CDR3 DNA reads TGTGCCAGCAGCGGTGGACAGGATCGGAACATTCAGTACTTC.

The chain has TRBV29-1 and TRBJ2-2; tentatively, D is TRBD1 (6 bases). Germline V gene lookup returns CDR1 SQVTM and CDR2 ANQGSEA. V was cut by 5 bases and J by 1 base, with 14 bases left in between. The CDR3 loop spans 15 amino acids. The CDR3 is CSVRDGTKNTGELFF. The CDR3 DNA sequence: TGCAGCGTTCGGGACGGGACAAAGAACACCGGGGAGCTGTTTTTT.

The chain carries TRBV30 and TRBJ1-2; D not certain. The germline CDR1 and CDR2 sequences are GTSNPN and SVGIG (reference sequence). V lost 3 bases and J 10 bases, leaving 15 bases between the germline ends. This CDR3 is built from 12 residues. The CDR3 is CAWSGVNIDYTF. The DNA of the CDR3 is TGTGCCTGGAGCGGGGTGAATATAGACTACACCTTC.

The DNA of the CDR3 is TGTGCCAGCAGCCTGGGGACTAGCGGATTTTGGGCCTACGAGCAGTACGTC. It encodes CASSLGTSGFWAYEQYV. This chain connects TRBV3-1 to TRBJ2-7; 11 bases fit TRBD2. Germline V gene lookup returns CDR1 LGHDT and CDR2 YNNKEL (reference sequence). With 4 bases clipped from V and 2 bases from J, the junction kept 10 bases outside the gene matches. The CDR3 totals 17 residues.

CDR3 nucleotide sequence: TGTGCCAGCTCCTGGCAGGCCCTGGGCACCGGGGAGCTGTTTTTT. Its protein product is CASSWQALGTGELFF. V usage is TRBV12-3 or TRBV12-4 and J usage is TRBJ2-2, with D unclear. This CDR3 spans 15 amino acids. V was pared by 8 bases and J by 4 bases, with 17 bases between.